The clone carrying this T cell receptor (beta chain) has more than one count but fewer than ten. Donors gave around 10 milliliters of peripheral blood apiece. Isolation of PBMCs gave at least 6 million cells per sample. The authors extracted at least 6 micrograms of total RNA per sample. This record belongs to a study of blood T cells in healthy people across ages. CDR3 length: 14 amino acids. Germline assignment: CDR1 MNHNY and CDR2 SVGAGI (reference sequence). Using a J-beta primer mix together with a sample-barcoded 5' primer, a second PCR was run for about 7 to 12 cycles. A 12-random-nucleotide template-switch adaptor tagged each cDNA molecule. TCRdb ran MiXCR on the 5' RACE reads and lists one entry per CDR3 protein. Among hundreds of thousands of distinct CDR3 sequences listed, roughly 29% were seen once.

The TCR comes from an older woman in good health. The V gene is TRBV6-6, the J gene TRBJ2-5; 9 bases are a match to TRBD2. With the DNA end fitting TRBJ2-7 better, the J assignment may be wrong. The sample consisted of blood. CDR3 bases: TGTGCCAGCAGTTACGTAGCGGGGGTCTACGAGCAGTACTTC. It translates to CASSYVAGVYEQYF.